The 19 T cell receptor beta chains below all came from one sample that was sequenced in a study of T cell therapy after organ transplantation. TCRdb's copy holds only in-frame clones and misses some; the assay was immunoSEQ multiplex PCR. The sample gives over 45,000 clones, 94% of which show up once; over 2.5% is in the top ten. These receptors' antigens are unknown. This material consisted of CD8+ T cells from blood, taken before autologous CMV-specific T cell therapy. These receptors were collected from a human patient who had received a solid organ transplant and had CMV disease.

The V call is TRBV7-8, the J call TRBJ2-1, with D tentatively TRBD2 (7 bases). This CDR3 region has 15 residues. V lost 5 bases, J lost 5 bases, and 16 bases lay in between. Germline V gives CDR1 SGHVS, CDR2 FQNEAQ. CDR3 protein: CASSPGTGGHNEQFF. The CDR3 nucleotides read TGTGCCAGCAGCCCTGGGACCGGGGGGCACAATGAGCAGTTCTTC.

This clone is medium-sized. The chain employs TRBV29-1 and TRBJ2-7; a possible D gene is TRBD2 (6 bases). Trimming pared 3 bases from V and 4 bases from J, leaving 13 bases between. In germline, CDR1 is SQVTM, CDR2 ANQGSEA. The CDR3 sequence is 13 residues long. The CDR3 nucleotides are TGCAGCGTTGATTCAGCGGGTGGGTACGAGCAGTACTTC. Translation gives CSVDSAGGYEQYF.

In its sample, this clone was seen once. V and J are TRBV6-1 and TRBJ1-1; D unresolved. CDR1 MNHNS and CDR2 SASEGT come from the germline V gene. The CDR3 is 17 amino acids. V was clipped by 4 bases and J by 3 bases, with 21 bases between them. CDR3 protein: CASSGWYGGLVDTEAFF. The CDR3 bases are TGTGCCAGCAGTGGTTGGTATGGAGGCCTTGTGGACACTGAAGCTTTCTTT.

This clone was recorded only once. The rearrangement joins TRBV11-2 to TRBJ2-3; D may be TRBD2 (5 bases). The CDR3 is 13 residues long. Germline CDR1 reads SGHAT; CDR2 reads FQNNGV. The ends were cut back, 5 bases at V and 6 bases at J, with 12 bases in the middle. CDR3 coding DNA: TGTGCCAGCAGCAAACTGGGCGGGGATACGCAGTATTTT. This sequence encodes CASSKLGGDTQYF.

J is TRBJ1-2 and V is TRBV29-1; no clear D. Trimming shortened V by 3 bases and J by 7 bases, and 9 bases separated the two germline ends. The germline CDR1 and CDR2 sequences are SQVTM and ANQGSEA. This CDR3 has 11 residues. The CDR3 sequence is CSVEGRPGYTF. The CDR3 coding sequence is TGCAGCGTTGAGGGTAGACCTGGCTACACCTTC. The full variable domain, its missing parts supplied by reference TRBV29-1 and TRBJ1-2, is SAVISQKPSRDICQRGTSLTIQCQVDSQVTMMFWYRQQPGQSLTLIATANQGSEATYESGFVIDKFPISRPNLTFSTLTVSNMSPEDSSIYLCSVEGRPGYTFGSGTRLTVV.

J is TRBJ1-6 and V is TRBV6-5; D call uncertain. This CDR3 region has 15 residues. V shed 5 bases and J shed 9 bases, with 17 bases lying between them. Germline V lookup: CDR1 MNHEY, CDR2 SVGAGI. The CDR3 sequence is CASSISDPKISPLHF. CDR3 nucleotide sequence: TGTGCCAGCAGTATTTCAGACCCTAAGATTTCACCCCTCCACTTT.

The V and J genes are TRBV2 and TRBJ1-2; the D is unclear. The CDR3 runs to 11 residues. Trimming took 2 bases from V and 5 from J, leaving 3 bases between them. Germline V gene lookup returns CDR1 SNHLY and CDR2 FYNNEI. DNA of the CDR3: TGTGCCAGCAGTGAACTTTATGGCTACACCTTC. Its protein product is CASSELYGYTF.

Only a few counts were recorded for this clone. V is TRBV19 and J is TRBJ2-7; tentatively, D is TRBD2 (6 bases). The CDR3 contains 11 residues. Germline-derived CDR1 and CDR2 are LNHDA and SQIVND (reference sequence). The V and J ends lost 5 bases and 5 bases respectively, with 7 bases between them. CDR3 nucleotides: TGTGCCAGTAGTTGGAGGGACGAGCAGTACTTC. It codes for CASSWRDEQYF.

The rearrangement uses TRBV4-2 and TRBJ2-1; 7 positions match TRBD1. The CDR3 is 16 amino acids. The ends lost 0 bases at V and 0 bases at J; junction bases unmatched: 2. The V gene's germline CDR1 is LGHNA and CDR2 YNFKEQ. Here the CDR3 DNA reads TGTGCCAGCAGCCAAGAGGGGGACAGCTCCTACAATGAGCAGTTCTTC. Protein product: CASSQEGDSSYNEQFF.

This chain joins TRBV30 and TRBJ1-5, with D perhaps matching TRBD1 (5 bases). V was trimmed by 1 base and J by 4 bases, leaving 8 bases between them. CDR1 and CDR2 (germline): GTSNPN, SVGIG (reference sequence). The CDR3 runs 13 residues. The CDR3: CAWSGAGNQPQHF. CDR3 nucleotide sequence: TGTGCCTGGAGTGGGGCAGGGAATCAGCCCCAGCATTTT. The whole variable domain, remainder taken from reference TRBV30 and TRBJ1-5, is SQTIHQWPATLVQPVGSPLSLECTVEGTSNPNLYWYRQAAGRGLQLLFYSVGIGQISSEVPQNLSASRPQDRQFILSSKKLLLSDSGFYLCAWSGAGNQPQHFGDGTRLSIL.

The J gene is TRBJ2-7, the V gene TRBV13; D may be TRBD1 (7 bases). Germline V gene data show CDR1 as PRHDT and CDR2 as FYEKMQ (reference sequence). V was trimmed by 2 bases and J by 0 bases, leaving 11 bases between them. CDR3 size: 15 residues. In nucleotides, the CDR3 is TGTGCCAGCAGCTTACGGAGGGACAGCTCCTACGAGCAGTACTTC. It codes for CASSLRRDSSYEQYF.

The gene calls are TRBV19 and TRBJ1-4; TRBD1 matches at 7 bases. This CDR3 has 14 residues. The junction had 9 bases not matched to a gene; V was cut back by 10 bases and J by 4 bases. From germline, CDR1 is LNHDA and CDR2 SQIVND (reference sequence). CDR3: CATEGQPFNEKLFF. CDR3 DNA: TGTGCCACCGAGGGACAGCCGTTTAATGAAAAACTGTTTTTT.

V gene TRBV11-2 combines with J gene TRBJ2-3; no firm D call. This CDR3 spans 16 amino acids. V dropped 0 bases and J dropped 0 bases, with 10 bases sitting between them. CDR1 and CDR2 (germline): SGHAT, FQNNGV. The CDR3 nucleotides are TGTGCCAGCAGCTTAGAGTCAGTCCTGAGCACAGATACGCAGTATTTT. Its protein product is CASSLESVLSTDTQYF.

The chain recombines TRBV6-6 with TRBJ1-5, with D perhaps matching TRBD1 (6 bases). The ends were cut back, 8 bases at V and 3 bases at J, with 17 bases in the middle. Germline V gene sequence: CDR1 MNHNY, CDR2 SVGAGI (reference sequence). The CDR3 runs 15 residues. The CDR3 coding sequence is TGTGCCAGCGACCTCGAGGCAGGGGACAATCAGCCCCAGCATTTT. This translates into CASDLEAGDNQPQHF.

The V gene is TRBV7-9, the J gene TRBJ1-4; 7 positions match TRBD1. The V segment lost 4 bases and the J segment 5 bases; nucleotides outside the gene matches: 4. The CDR3 covers 14 residues. Germline loops: CDR1 SEHNR, CDR2 FQNEAQ (reference sequence). The CDR3 DNA reads TGTGCCAGCAGCTGGGACAGCAAAAATGAAAAACTGTTTTTT. This translates into CASSWDSKNEKLFF.

The chain uses TRBV29-1 and TRBJ1-2; no clear D gene. Trimming shortened V by 6 bases and J by 5 bases, and 7 bases separated the two germline ends. CDR3 length equals 10 residues. Germline CDR1 and CDR2: SQVTM and ANQGSEA. CDR3 sequence (DNA): TGCAGCGTCCTCTCGTATGGCTACACCTTC. This encodes CSVLSYGYTF.

The chain couples TRBV13 to TRBJ2-1, with D maybe TRBD2 (6 bases). The CDR3 is 14 amino acids. The germline V gene encodes CDR1 PRHDT and CDR2 FYEKMQ (reference sequence). Trimming left V 5 bases short and J 7 bases short, with 15 bases between. The CDR3 region is CASSGLGSGNEQFF. CDR3 nucleotides: TGTGCCAGCAGCGGCCTCGGGAGTGGGAATGAGCAGTTCTTC.

The chain employs TRBV4-3 and TRBJ1-3, with D hard to call. V lost 0 bases, J lost 4 bases, and 13 bases lay in between. This CDR3 spans 16 amino acids. The germline V gene has CDR1 LGHNA and CDR2 YSLEER. CDR3 amino acids: CASSQDSPSGGNTIYF. In DNA form, the CDR3 reads TGCGCCAGCAGCCAAGATTCCCCTTCCGGGGGAAACACCATATATTTT.

The chain recombines TRBV30 with TRBJ1-1; D is perhaps TRBD1 (6 bases). Trimming took off 4 bases at V and 8 bases at J, with 17 bases between the two ends. Germline CDR1 GTSNPN, CDR2 SVGIG (reference sequence). CDR3 length: 13 amino acids. This chain's CDR3 is CAWTGQPGTEAFF. The DNA for the CDR3 is TGTGCCTGGACGGGACAACCAGGAACAGAAGCTTTCTTT.